The source of this TCR beta chain is a study of blood T cell repertoires in COVID-19. Overall study: The analysed material was cDNA or gDNA that came from T cells, B-cell-depleted T cells, or PBMCs.

Trimming cost V 7 bases and J 0 bases; bases outside gene matches: 3. This CDR3 is built from 14 residues. From germline, CDR1 is MNHNY and CDR2 SVGAGI (reference sequence). Authors' processing steps: Reference gene primer amplification gave estimated nucleated cell counts. Sequencing used immunoSEQ multiplex PCR; TCRdb keeps in-frame clones, though not all of them. The V and J calls and clone size are taken from that table; D and trimming were inferred from the DNA. The data hold approximately 50,000 clones, with 86% observed a single time. The sequenced sample was peripheral blood. This receptor was identified in a human donor in a cohort sampled during active COVID-19. The chain employs TRBV6-6 and TRBJ2-1; 7 bases match TRBD2. The CDR3, as DNA: TGTGCCAGCACCGGGGAGGGCTCCTACAATGAGCAGTTCTTC. Amino acid sequence: CASTGEGSYNEQFF.